The sequence of this T cell receptor (beta chain) was determined in a study of blood T cells in healthy people across ages (dated by TCRdb to between 2014 and 2016). Concerning the study at large: In model experiments, roughly one uniquely barcoded TCR beta cDNA molecule per two T cells was captured by template switching. Using deep sequencing normalized with unique cDNA molecular identifiers, the study measured how TCR beta repertoire diversity changes with age. The donors were split into four age groups: young (average about 15 years), middle-aged (about 40), aged (approximately 60) and long-lived (under 90). To avoid experimental bias, donors of different ages were spread randomly across the sequencing lanes. The study analyzed two additional independent replicas of 1 million unique cDNA reads from the same blood draw for two donors, one aged 18 to 29 and one aged 80 or older. Overall study results and their limits: As age increased, observed TCR beta diversity per million T cells dropped in a roughly linear way, and a significant reduction was already evident by age about 36. Compared with the aged group, the long-lived group had more naive CD4+ T cells, fewer expanded clones and increased TCR diversity, suggesting age selection. A strong correlation was found between observed TCR beta diversity and the percentage of naive T cells measured by flow cytometry. Estimates of total diversity from one million sequenced T cells were regarded as lower bounds and underestimates. Because donor CMV infection status was unknown, age-related changes in expanded clonotypes were potentially confounded. Bulk unsorted PBMC profiling prevented conclusive comparison of naive and antigen-experienced compartments.

Donors were around 37 systemically healthy Caucasian individuals from Russia aged roughly 6 to 90 years. Each donor gave approximately 9.3 milliliters of peripheral blood, collected into EDTA-treated Vacutainer tubes. PBMCs were isolated by Ficoll-Paque density-gradient centrifugation, with at least 6 million obtained per sample. Total RNA, at least 6 micrograms per sample, was extracted from PBMCs with Trizol reagent. For every donor, an aliquot of PBMCs went through flow cytometry to measure the percentages of naive CD45RAhigh/CD27high T cells. Library preparation used 5' RACE. Sequencing was carried out with an Illumina HiSeq 2500. A second roughly 7 to 11 cycle PCR used a sample-barcoded 5' primer and a J-beta primer mix. Each TCR beta cDNA molecule received a unique molecular identifier from a template-switch 5' adaptor carrying 12 random nucleotides. At least 3 million CDR3-containing paired-end reads were obtained from each sample. All of the RNA was converted into first-strand cDNA using the Mint cDNA synthesis kit, with a TRBC-specific oligonucleotide serving as the primer. Following uracil-DNA glycosylase treatment, a first 18-cycle PCR with universal primers M1SS and BC2_uni_R was performed on all cDNA. From the authors' description of their analysis: For normalization, 1 million high-quality reads, each with a distinct molecular identifier, were randomly selected from each sample. Instead of being binned into consensus sequences, reads that shared molecular identifiers were thrown out. MiTCR, with a Q25 quality threshold and the strictest error-elimination algorithm, was used for CDR3 identification, clonotype clustering and error correction. A nonparametric unseen species model with Euler transformation was used to estimate a lower bound on total TCR beta diversity. Starting from the raw public reads, TCRdb applied fastp trimming at Q25, assembled clones with MiXCR and retained in-frame beta chains. Under each unique CDR3 protein, matching rows form one entry showing the most common genes and DNA. The V and J calls come from TCRdb's annotation, not from the publication. Recorded for this sample are hundreds of thousands of distinct CDR3 sequences; roughly 50% of them occurred a single time. The ten biggest clones cover around 15% of the sample.

This clonotype has just one count. The clone's antigen remains unknown. It may be a read error: a sequence one base away is much more abundant. Inclusive of the bounding cysteine and phenylalanine, the CDR3 is 10 residues long. The retained sequence is limited to the CDR3, 30 bases, with the frame set at the first base. V is shortened by 5 bases, J by 8 bases, and the region joining them spans 9 bases. Per the germline V gene (reference sequence), DFQATT is the CDR1 and SNEGSKA is the CDR2. The sequencing sample was made of blood. The receptor was derived from a man aged 25 to 40 in good health. The sequence links TRBV20-1 to TRBJ1-1; the D gene assignment is ambiguous. The bases are TGCAGTGCTTCCCCGGACGAAGCTTTCTTT. It encodes CSASPDEAFF.